This T cell receptor beta chain was recovered during a study of T-cell memory formation after mild COVID-19. Study-level results: Researchers report contracting CD4+ clones mostly in CM and EM, with CD8+ clones in EMRA.

Concerning this clonotype itself: What it binds is unknown.

TCR alpha and TCR beta cDNA libraries with sample barcodes and UMIs came from 5'RACE using constant-segment primers. TCRdb independently ran MiXCR on the 5' RACE reads; one entry per CDR3 protein. The table shows about 190,000 distinct CDR3 sequences, with about a fifth occurring only once. V lost 3 bases to trimming and J lost 2 bases, with 8 bases between them. This CDR3 region has 13 residues. Germline V gene lookup returns CDR1 MGHRA and CDR2 YSYEKL. The sequence derives from an adult woman who had mild COVID-19 (a few samples of this study predate the infection). Cell type and time point are not known. The chain employs TRBV4-1 and TRBJ2-7, with D possibly TRBD1 on 5 matching bases. Sequencing used PBMCs or a T cell subset sorted from them (not recorded which). CDR3 sequence: CASSQGRAYEQYF. The CDR3 region has the DNA TGCGCCAGCAGCCAGGGCAGGGCCTACGAGCAGTACTTC.